This T cell receptor (beta chain) is drawn from a study of beta chain features in type 1 diabetes. Whole-study results and caveats: PCR might pick shorter templates more often, in the same way for patients and controls. All four CD4+ subsets of Type 1 diabetes patients contained TCRB CDR3s that were moderately but significantly shorter.

The CDR3 sequence is 15 residues long. Trimming shortened V by 0 bases and J by 1 base, and 9 bases separated the two germline ends. Germline V gives CDR1 MNHNY, CDR2 SVGAGI (reference sequence). Since all of the isolated RNA was reverse transcribed, expressed TCRB transcripts were what got sequenced. Using immunoSEQ multiplex PCR, the repertoire was profiled, and TCRdb retains in-frame clones only, with some absent. The data show approximately 360,000 clones, around 13% seen once. A note on this clone: Antigen specificity is unknown.

The chain recombines TRBV6-6 with TRBJ1-2; D call uncertain. Material for sequencing was naive CD4+ T cells from blood. This receptor was identified in a woman aged 18-29 years with type 1 diabetes. CDR3 DNA sequence: TGTGCCAGCAGTTACTCGATTCGGGATAACTATGGCTACACCTTC. Translating it yields CASSYSIRDNYGYTF.